This entry concerns a single T cell receptor (beta chain). Germline V gene lookup returns CDR1 SGHNT and CDR2 YYREEE (reference sequence). Trimming removed 3 bases at V and 3 bases at J, with 9 bases between. CDR3 length: 13 residues. Original processing methods: Scientists estimated how many nucleated cells there were by amplifying reference gene primers. Sequenced by immunoSEQ multiplex PCR; TCRdb stores in-frame clones only, minus some. V and J calls and clone size come straight from that table; D and trimming were deduced from the DNA. This table holds roughly 140,000 clones, approximately 83% found once. This entry is derived from a study of blood T cell repertoires in COVID-19. Study-level information: Acute-phase and convalescent COVID-19 samples originated in the United States, Italy and Spain. Sample material is recorded as cDNA or gDNA derived from T cells, B-cell-depleted T cells, or PBMCs.

Sequencing input: peripheral blood. The genes are TRBV5-4 and TRBJ2-5; D not resolved. The receptor comes from a man aged 65-85 years with acute or convalescent COVID-19. The CDR3 coding sequence is TGTGCCAGCAGCTCGGCAGGTGAAGAGACCCAGTACTTC. Protein: CASSSAGEETQYF.